These 10 T cell receptor beta chains came from one sample sequenced in a study of a mutant IDH1 vaccine in newly diagnosed glioma. Assay: immunoSEQ multiplex PCR; the TCRdb copy retains only in-frame clones and omits some. The sample lists over 45,000 clones, around four fifths occurring once. Their antigens remain unidentified. Indicated time point: week 5, during vaccination. The vaccine gave 300 ug of a 20-mer mutant IDH1 peptide subcutaneously per dose. The starting material was PBMCs, obtained from a glioma patient whose treatment included an IDH1 peptide vaccine. These receptors were collected from a woman aged 50 to 60 with glioma.

CDR3 coding DNA: TGTGCCAGTAGTATTGCAAGCGGGGGGCCCGTGGGGTACGAGCAGTACTTC. Its protein product is CASSIASGGPVGYEQYF. This chain uses TRBV19 with TRBJ2-7, with 9 bases fitting TRBD2. Germline CDR1 is LNHDA and CDR2 is SQIVND (reference sequence). The ends lost 3 bases at V and 4 bases at J; junction bases unmatched: 13. CDR3 length equals 17 residues.

This clone was seen a handful of times. The chain recombines TRBV5-5 with TRBJ2-5; D is unclear. The CDR3 extends over 13 amino acids. V gave up 2 bases and J gave up 5 bases, with 10 bases separating them. Germline V gene lookup returns CDR1 SGHKS and CDR2 YYEKEE (reference sequence). The DNA for the CDR3 is TGTGCCAGCAGCTTTTGGGAATTCGAGACCCAGTACTTC. This codes for CASSFWEFETQYF.

This clone was detected only a few times. The chain couples TRBV27 to TRBJ1-5, with D possibly matching TRBD1 (5 bases). This CDR3 is 14 amino acids long. Germline V gene data show CDR1 as MNHEY and CDR2 as SMNVEV (reference sequence). V lost 6 bases and J 4 bases, leaving 13 bases between the germline ends. This chain's CDR3 is CASSLGGGNQPQHF. CDR3 in DNA: TGTGCCAGCAGCCTGGGGGGAGGGAATCAGCCCCAGCATTTT.

The chain uses TRBV5-6 and TRBJ2-2; D gene unclear. Trimming shortened V by 0 bases and J by 7 bases, and 7 bases separated the two germline ends. The germline V gene encodes CDR1 SGHDT and CDR2 YYEEEE. The CDR3 runs 13 residues. In DNA form, the CDR3 reads TGTGCCAGCAGCTTGGAAAGGAACGGGGAGCTGTTTTTT. Translation gives CASSLERNGELFF.

J is TRBJ1-1 and V is TRBV6-5, with a possible D match to TRBD1 (5 bases). V lost 2 bases, J lost 6 bases, and 16 bases lay in between. The germline CDR1 and CDR2 sequences are MNHEY and SVGAGI. The CDR3 runs 15 residues. CDR3 DNA: TGTGCCAGCAGTTACCTCGCTGCACAGGCCGCTGAAGCTTTCTTT. This sequence encodes CASSYLAAQAAEAFF.

The chain links TRBV29-1 to TRBJ1-5, with 9 bases that match TRBD1. The germline gives CDR1 SQVTM, CDR2 ANQGSEA. This CDR3 spans 13 amino acids. V shed 7 bases and J 7 bases; nucleotides not matched to a gene: 8. CDR3 protein: CSAQTGGGQPQHF. The CDR3 nucleotides read TGCAGCGCCCAGACAGGGGGTGGGCAGCCCCAGCATTTT.

The V gene is TRBV5-6, the J gene TRBJ2-5, with 11 bases aligning to TRBD2. The CDR3 has 15 residues. Germline V lookup: CDR1 SGHDT, CDR2 YYEEEE. V shed 3 bases and J 2 bases; nucleotides not matched to a gene: 3. CDR3 nucleotides: TGTGCCAGCAGCTGGACTAGCGGGCAGCAAGAGACCCAGTACTTC. This encodes CASSWTSGQQETQYF.

The genes are TRBV2 and TRBJ2-7; maybe TRBD1 (6 bases). V was cut by 2 bases and J by 5 bases, with 10 bases left in between. The CDR3 runs 13 residues. CDR1 and CDR2 from the germline V gene are SNHLY and FYNNEI. CDR3 in amino acids: CASSERGSHEQYF. The DNA of the CDR3 is TGTGCCAGCAGTGAAAGGGGGAGCCACGAGCAGTACTTC.

CDR3 coding DNA: TGTGCCAGCAGTTACGGGGTGGGGGGCACTGAAGCTTTCTTT. It yields the protein CASSYGVGGTEAFF. V and J are TRBV6-5 and TRBJ1-1; the D gene is possibly TRBD1 (5 bases). The CDR3 is 14 amino acids. The germline CDR1 and CDR2 sequences are MNHEY and SVGAGI. V was shortened by 2 bases and J by 4 bases, with 11 bases between the two germline ends.

The chain links TRBV11-2 to TRBJ1-4; 8 nucleotides line up with TRBD1. Germline CDR1 is SGHAT and CDR2 is FQNNGV. The ends lost 3 bases at V and 7 bases at J; junction bases unmatched: 7. The CDR3 contains 15 residues. The CDR3 DNA reads as TGTGCCAGCAGCTTCTCAGGGGGCGAGTTTGAAAAACTGTTTTTT. It codes for CASSFSGGEFEKLFF.